Here is one TCR beta chain with its context. What it recognizes is unknown. 13 Jbeta primers and 60 Vbeta primers were used for the PCR. Produced via immunoSEQ multiplex PCR; TCRdb's table is partial and in-frame only. The sample consists of about 98,000 clones, 55% to 80% of them appearing once. The sample is drawn from a study of cytomegalovirus exposure and HLA in healthy donors. Study-level points and caveats: According to reports, the classifier identified cytomegalovirus status with high specificity and sensitivity. In a later analysis, a genetic analysis reported fewer productive-TCR N-insertions in an Asian-associated ancestry cluster than the cohort average.

The clonotype comes from a female donor in good health and CMV-seronegative. Sequencing input: PBMCs.

The CDR3 loop reads CASSFGRTGFF. DNA for the CDR3: TGTGCCAGCAGTTTTGGGAGAACTGGTTTCTTT. This rearrangement joins TRBV28 to TRBJ1-1; D gene ambiguous. Germline V gives CDR1 MDHEN, CDR2 SYDVKM. This CDR3 spans 11 amino acids. Deletions cut 3 bases from V and 13 bases from J, with 12 bases between. The full variable domain, rest sourced from reference TRBV28 and TRBJ1-1, is DVKVTQSSRYLVKRTGEKVFLECVQDMDHENMFWYRQDPGLGLRLIYFSYDVKMKEKGDIPEGYSVSREKKERFSLILESASTNQTSMYLCASSFGRTGFFGQGTRLTVV.